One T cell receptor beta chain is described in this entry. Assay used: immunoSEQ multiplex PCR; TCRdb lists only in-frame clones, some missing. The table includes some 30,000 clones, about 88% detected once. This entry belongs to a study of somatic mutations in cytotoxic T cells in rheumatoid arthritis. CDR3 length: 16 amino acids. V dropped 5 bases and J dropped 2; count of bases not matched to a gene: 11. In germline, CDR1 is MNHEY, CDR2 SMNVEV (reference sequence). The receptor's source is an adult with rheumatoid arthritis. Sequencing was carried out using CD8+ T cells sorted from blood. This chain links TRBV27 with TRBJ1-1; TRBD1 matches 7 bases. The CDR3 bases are TGTGCCAGCAGTCCCGGGACAGCGATCCTAAACACTGAAGCTTTCTTT. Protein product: CASSPGTAILNTEAFF.